This is a list of T cell receptor beta chains from one sample in a study of cytomegalovirus exposure and HLA in healthy donors. Assay used: immunoSEQ multiplex PCR; TCRdb lists only in-frame clones, some missing. Among about 120,000 clones, around 80% were seen once, and the ten largest hold approximately 1.5%. Sequences were obtained from PBMCs. Receptors were obtained from a woman under 30 in good health and CMV-seronegative. Each CDR3 is given with its conserved first and last residue. Each record gives: clone size, J gene, D gene, V gene, CDR3 protein, CDR3 DNA. The D gene is left open where the match is weak. Size tells how often a clone was seen (once, few, many) or the class of an expanded clone, and some rows leave it out.

abundance: .; j_gene: TRBJ1-2; d_gene: TRBD1; v_gene: TRBV27; CDR3aa: CASSLLTGGGYTF; CDR3nt: TGTGCCAGCAGTTTATTGACAGGGGGTGGCTACACCTTC
abundance: .; j_gene: TRBJ2-7; d_gene: .; v_gene: TRBV6-1; CDR3aa: CASTPDSGRAYEQYF; CDR3nt: TGTGCCAGCACTCCTGATAGCGGAAGAGCCTACGAGCAGTACTTC
abundance: .; j_gene: TRBJ2-7; d_gene: .; v_gene: TRBV18; CDR3aa: CASSPPSSTGEQYF; CDR3nt: TGTGCCAGCTCACCACCTTCCTCTACGGGCGAGCAGTACTTC
abundance: .; j_gene: TRBJ1-1; d_gene: .; v_gene: TRBV30; CDR3aa: CAFFQGSDTEAFF; CDR3nt: TGTGCCTTCTTCCAAGGGAGTGACACTGAAGCTTTCTTT
abundance: .; j_gene: TRBJ1-1; d_gene: .; v_gene: TRBV7-9; CDR3aa: CASSPSGSDTEAFF; CDR3nt: TGTGCCAGCAGTCCCAGCGGAAGCGACACTGAAGCTTTCTTT
abundance: .; j_gene: TRBJ2-6; d_gene: .; v_gene: TRBV19; CDR3aa: CASSIDRGSGANVLTF; CDR3nt: TGTGCCAGTAGTATAGATCGGGGTTCTGGGGCCAACGTCCTGACTTTC
abundance: .; j_gene: TRBJ2-2; d_gene: TRBD2; v_gene: TRBV5-1; CDR3aa: CASRVPGLATGELFF; CDR3nt: TGCGCCAGCAGGGTTCCGGGACTAGCGACCGGGGAGCTGTTTTTT
abundance: .; j_gene: TRBJ1-1; d_gene: .; v_gene: TRBV4-1; CDR3aa: CASSHLLQRNVNTEAFF; CDR3nt: TGCGCCAGCAGCCACCTCCTCCAGAGGAATGTGAACACTGAAGCTTTCTTT
abundance: .; j_gene: TRBJ1-1; d_gene: .; v_gene: TRBV4-1; CDR3aa: CASSSSGQGYTEAFF; CDR3nt: TGCGCCAGCAGCTCTTCTGGTCAGGGCTACACTGAAGCTTTCTTT
abundance: .; j_gene: TRBJ1-3; d_gene: .; v_gene: TRBV15; CDR3aa: CATSRERSGSGNTIYF; CDR3nt: TGTGCCACCAGCAGAGAGCGGAGTGGATCTGGAAACACCATATATTTT
abundance: .; j_gene: TRBJ1-2; d_gene: .; v_gene: TRBV30; CDR3aa: CAFSGRTSNYGYTF; CDR3nt: TGTGCCTTTTCGGGGAGGACAAGCAACTATGGCTACACCTTC
abundance: few; j_gene: TRBJ1-1; d_gene: .; v_gene: TRBV18; CDR3aa: CASSPWRGDTEAFF; CDR3nt: TGTGCCAGCTCACCATGGCGGGGAGACACTGAAGCTTTCTTT
abundance: .; j_gene: TRBJ1-3; d_gene: .; v_gene: TRBV6-1; CDR3aa: CASSEAGWEGGRNTIYF; CDR3nt: TGTGCCAGCAGTGAAGCGGGGTGGGAGGGTGGAAGAAACACCATATATTTT
abundance: .; j_gene: TRBJ1-6; d_gene: TRBD1; v_gene: TRBV19; CDR3aa: CASSNLRTGDSPLHF; CDR3nt: TGTGCCAGTAGTAACCTACGGACAGGGGATTCACCCCTCCACTTT
abundance: .; j_gene: TRBJ2-7; d_gene: .; v_gene: TRBV7-6; CDR3aa: CASSLTEVYEQYF; CDR3nt: TGTGCCAGCAGCTTGACAGAAGTCTACGAGCAGTACTTC
abundance: .; j_gene: TRBJ2-7; d_gene: TRBD2; v_gene: TRBV9; CDR3aa: CASSDGTSGGAYEQYF; CDR3nt: TGTGCCAGCAGCGACGGGACTAGCGGGGGGGCGTACGAGCAGTACTTC
abundance: few; j_gene: TRBJ2-2; d_gene: TRBD2; v_gene: TRBV7-9; CDR3aa: CASSPDRLAGGAGELFF; CDR3nt: TGTGCCAGCAGCCCGGACCGTTTAGCGGGGGGTGCCGGGGAGCTGTTTTTT
abundance: .; j_gene: TRBJ1-5; d_gene: .; v_gene: TRBV15; CDR3aa: CATSAWQQPQHF; CDR3nt: TGTGCCACCAGCGCCTGGCAGCAGCCCCAGCATTTT
abundance: .; j_gene: TRBJ1-5; d_gene: .; v_gene: TRBV4-2; CDR3aa: CASSQAATSRAGQPQHF; CDR3nt: TGTGCCAGCAGCCAAGCCGCGACGTCGAGGGCCGGACAGCCCCAGCATTTT
abundance: once; j_gene: TRBJ1-5; d_gene: .; v_gene: TRBV13; CDR3aa: CASSLGPGSHSNQPQHF; CDR3nt: TGTGCCAGCAGCTTAGGCCCCGGGAGCCATAGCAATCAGCCCCAGCATTTT
abundance: once; j_gene: TRBJ2-7; d_gene: .; v_gene: TRBV21-1; CDR3aa: CASSRGGVSPYEQYF; CDR3nt: TGTGCCAGCAGCCGTGGGGGCGTGAGTCCCTACGAGCAGTACTTC
abundance: few; j_gene: TRBJ1-1; d_gene: .; v_gene: TRBV18; CDR3aa: CASSRDRDTEAFF; CDR3nt: TGTGCCAGCTCACGAGACAGAGACACTGAAGCTTTCTTT
abundance: .; j_gene: TRBJ1-1; d_gene: .; v_gene: TRBV7-9; CDR3aa: CASSFKASGAFF; CDR3nt: TGTGCCAGCAGCTTTAAAGCGAGTGGAGCTTTCTTT
abundance: .; j_gene: TRBJ1-1; d_gene: TRBD1; v_gene: TRBV7-9; CDR3aa: CASSLRDSEAFF; CDR3nt: TGTGCCAGCAGCCTCCGGGACAGTGAAGCTTTCTTT
abundance: .; j_gene: TRBJ2-1; d_gene: .; v_gene: TRBV10-1; CDR3aa: CASTPGGVYNEQFF; CDR3nt: TGCGCCAGCACACCTGGCGGGGTCTACAATGAGCAGTTCTTC
abundance: .; j_gene: TRBJ2-7; d_gene: .; v_gene: TRBV18; CDR3aa: CASSPVSGGYEQYF; CDR3nt: TGTGCCAGCTCTCCCGTTTCGGGCGGGTACGAGCAGTACTTC
abundance: once; j_gene: TRBJ1-5; d_gene: .; v_gene: TRBV6-5; CDR3aa: CASSYVRNHQPQHF; CDR3nt: TGTGCCAGCAGTTACGTCAGAAACCATCAGCCCCAGCATTTT
abundance: .; j_gene: TRBJ2-1; d_gene: .; v_gene: TRBV25-1; CDR3aa: CASRTGSSYNEQFF; CDR3nt: TGTGCCAGCAGGACGGGTAGCTCCTACAATGAGCAGTTCTTC
abundance: once; j_gene: TRBJ1-5; d_gene: .; v_gene: TRBV6-5; CDR3aa: CASSYSRVYSNQPQHF; CDR3nt: TGTGCCAGCAGTTACAGCCGAGTCTATAGCAATCAGCCCCAGCATTTT
abundance: .; j_gene: TRBJ1-5; d_gene: .; v_gene: TRBV5-1; CDR3aa: CASTAGADQPQHF; CDR3nt: TGCGCCAGCACTGCGGGGGCTGATCAGCCCCAGCATTTT
abundance: .; j_gene: TRBJ1-2; d_gene: TRBD1; v_gene: TRBV6-6; CDR3aa: CASREIVGQGNGYTF; CDR3nt: TGTGCCAGCAGAGAAATCGTGGGACAGGGAAATGGCTACACCTTC
abundance: .; j_gene: TRBJ2-5; d_gene: .; v_gene: TRBV2; CDR3aa: CASGGQTQETQYF; CDR3nt: TGTGCCAGCGGAGGACAGACACAAGAGACCCAGTACTTC
abundance: .; j_gene: TRBJ1-2; d_gene: .; v_gene: TRBV10-3; CDR3aa: CAISERRTASNYGYTF; CDR3nt: TGTGCCATCAGTGAGCGAAGGACAGCCTCTAACTATGGCTACACCTTC
abundance: .; j_gene: TRBJ2-7; d_gene: .; v_gene: TRBV5-6; CDR3aa: CASSPRDPGDEQYF; CDR3nt: TGTGCCAGCAGCCCCAGGGACCCGGGGGACGAGCAGTACTTC
abundance: .; j_gene: TRBJ1-2; d_gene: TRBD1; v_gene: TRBV18; CDR3aa: CASSPLPGQGMYGYTF; CDR3nt: TGTGCCAGCTCACCATTGCCGGGACAGGGGATGTATGGCTACACCTTC
abundance: .; j_gene: TRBJ1-2; d_gene: .; v_gene: TRBV6-5; CDR3aa: CASSYSQGRTIYGYTF; CDR3nt: TGTGCCAGCAGTTACTCGCAGGGAAGGACCATCTATGGCTACACCTTC
abundance: .; j_gene: TRBJ1-1; d_gene: TRBD1; v_gene: TRBV10-3; CDR3aa: CAISISTRGRRNTEAFF; CDR3nt: TGTGCCATCAGTATAAGTACGAGGGGGCGAAGGAACACTGAAGCTTTCTTT
abundance: few; j_gene: TRBJ1-2; d_gene: TRBD1; v_gene: TRBV4-1; CDR3aa: CASSQGGTGAYYGYTF; CDR3nt: TGCGCCAGCAGCCAAGGGGGCACAGGGGCTTACTATGGCTACACCTTC
abundance: .; j_gene: TRBJ1-5; d_gene: .; v_gene: TRBV27; CDR3aa: CASSQVPSRGNQPQHF; CDR3nt: TGTGCCAGCAGTCAGGTCCCCTCGCGGGGGAATCAGCCCCAGCATTTT
abundance: .; j_gene: TRBJ2-7; d_gene: .; v_gene: TRBV5-4; CDR3aa: CASSLGGLVDEQYF; CDR3nt: TGTGCCAGCAGCTTGGGGGGGCTGGTGGACGAGCAGTACTTC
abundance: .; j_gene: TRBJ1-2; d_gene: TRBD1; v_gene: TRBV7-2; CDR3aa: CASTTGGAYYGYTF; CDR3nt: TGTGCCAGCACCACAGGGGGCGCGTACTATGGCTACACCTTC
abundance: .; j_gene: TRBJ1-4; d_gene: .; v_gene: TRBV5-1; CDR3aa: CASSLQSNEKLFF; CDR3nt: TGCGCCAGCAGCTTACAGAGTAATGAAAAACTGTTTTTT
abundance: .; j_gene: TRBJ2-2; d_gene: .; v_gene: TRBV5-1; CDR3aa: CASSPVQGTGELFF; CDR3nt: TGCGCCAGCAGCCCCGTACAGGGAACCGGGGAGCTGTTTTTT
abundance: few; j_gene: TRBJ2-7; d_gene: .; v_gene: TRBV15; CDR3aa: CATSAHLAYEQYF; CDR3nt: TGTGCCACCAGCGCCCACCTAGCCTACGAGCAGTACTTC
abundance: .; j_gene: TRBJ2-1; d_gene: .; v_gene: TRBV9; CDR3aa: CASTGIGEANSYNEQFF; CDR3nt: TGTGCCAGCACCGGGATCGGGGAAGCCAACTCCTACAATGAGCAGTTCTTC
abundance: .; j_gene: TRBJ2-6; d_gene: TRBD1; v_gene: TRBV15; CDR3aa: CATSRGGQGASGANGLTF; CDR3nt: TGTGCCACCAGCAGAGGGGGACAGGGGGCCTCTGGGGCCAACGGCCTGACTTTC
abundance: .; j_gene: TRBJ1-3; d_gene: TRBD1; v_gene: TRBV7-2; CDR3aa: CASSPGTGLSGNTIYF; CDR3nt: TGTGCCAGCAGCCCCGGGACAGGCCTCTCTGGAAACACCATATATTTT
abundance: .; j_gene: TRBJ1-5; d_gene: .; v_gene: TRBV6-5; CDR3aa: CASRDSLNQPQHF; CDR3nt: TGTGCCAGCAGGGACAGTTTAAATCAGCCCCAGCATTTT
abundance: .; j_gene: TRBJ1-2; d_gene: .; v_gene: TRBV19; CDR3aa: CASTPFGGNYGYTF; CDR3nt: TGTGCCAGTACCCCCTTCGGGGGGAACTATGGCTACACCTTC
abundance: .; j_gene: TRBJ1-2; d_gene: .; v_gene: TRBV4-1; CDR3aa: CASSQEPTGNGYTF; CDR3nt: TGCGCCAGTAGCCAAGAACCTACAGGAAATGGCTACACCTTC
abundance: .; j_gene: TRBJ1-5; d_gene: .; v_gene: TRBV19; CDR3aa: CASSWGAWGWQPQHF; CDR3nt: TGTGCCAGTAGTTGGGGAGCGTGGGGATGGCAGCCCCAGCATTTT
abundance: .; j_gene: TRBJ2-1; d_gene: .; v_gene: TRBV7-9; CDR3aa: CASSPRIGSYNEQFF; CDR3nt: TGTGCCAGCAGCCCTCGTATCGGCTCCTACAATGAGCAGTTCTTC
abundance: .; j_gene: TRBJ2-1; d_gene: TRBD2; v_gene: TRBV4-1; CDR3aa: CASSPETWTSSSYNEQFF; CDR3nt: TGCGCCAGCAGCCCTGAAACATGGACTAGTTCGAGCTACAATGAGCAGTTCTTC
abundance: .; j_gene: TRBJ2-3; d_gene: TRBD2; v_gene: TRBV5-5; CDR3aa: CASSFVLAGGTDTQYF; CDR3nt: TGTGCCAGCAGCTTTGTCCTAGCGGGGGGGACAGATACGCAGTATTTT
abundance: .; j_gene: TRBJ2-1; d_gene: TRBD2; v_gene: TRBV7-2; CDR3aa: CASSLASLAGGQNEQFF; CDR3nt: TGTGCCAGCAGCTTAGCAAGTTTGGCGGGAGGGCAGAATGAGCAGTTCTTC
abundance: .; j_gene: TRBJ2-7; d_gene: .; v_gene: TRBV4-3; CDR3aa: CASSQQSRDYEQYF; CDR3nt: TGCGCCAGCAGCCAACAATCCAGGGACTACGAGCAGTACTTC
abundance: .; j_gene: TRBJ2-2; d_gene: TRBD1; v_gene: TRBV5-1; CDR3aa: CASSLPHTGQGASGTGELFF; CDR3nt: TGCGCCAGCAGCTTGCCCCACACGGGACAGGGGGCTTCGGGTACCGGGGAGCTGTTTTTT